This T cell receptor (beta chain) was captured by sequencing in a study of blood T cells in healthy people across ages. Regarding the study as a whole: Diversity estimated from one million T cells was considered an underestimate.

As concerns this clonotype: Its antigen is unknown.

The J segment lost 6 bases and the V segment lost 6 bases, leaving 12 bases of the junction unmatched. CDR3 length: 16 amino acids. CDR1 SGHAT and CDR2 FQNNGV come from the germline V gene. The second PCR ran roughly 7 to 11 cycles with a sample-barcoded 5' primer and J-beta primers. TCRdb redid the calling of the 5' RACE reads with MiXCR, one entry per CDR3 protein. The profile covers about 1.4 million distinct CDR3 sequences, with approximately 59% appearing a single time and over 5% taken by the ten largest. Healthy Russian Caucasian donors spanned ages roughly 6 to 90 years. Peripheral blood from each donor was collected in a volume of 8 to 10 milliliters. Researchers report isolating at least 7 million PBMCs per sample.

This chain links TRBV11-2 with TRBJ2-1; 9 bases align to TRBD1. The source material was blood. The TCR comes from a man between 18 and 29 years old in good health. The CDR3, as DNA: TGTGCCAGCAGGGGTCCGGGACAGGGTTTGTCCAATGAGCAGTTCTTC. It encodes CASRGPGQGLSNEQFF.